This T cell receptor (beta chain) came from a study of early T cells in non-severe SARS-CoV-2 infection. Study information: Bulk RNA from unsorted whole blood was sequenced; chains were unpaired.

General study findings and limits: Missing private and CD4 specificities, VDJdb matching favored anti-spike CD8 responses.

This CDR3 has 16 residues. Germline CDR1 and CDR2: SGHAT and FQNNGV. V was clipped by 1 base and J by 2 bases, with 13 bases between them. As part of library construction, unique molecular identifiers were attached to individual cDNA molecules. TCRdb used MiXCR to reprocess the 5' RACE reads, holding one entry per CDR3 protein. The repertoire holds approximately 43,000 distinct CDR3 sequences, with approximately 7.1% as singletons. This clonotype occurred many times. The antigen remains unidentified. What was sequenced was whole blood. The rearrangement links TRBV11-2 to TRBJ2-3; D is possibly TRBD1 or TRBD2 (5 bases each). This sequence originates from an adult who was a healthcare worker with PCR-confirmed SARS-CoV-2 infection or an uninfected control (not recorded which). CDR3: CASSLAPGTLTDTQYF. DNA of the CDR3: TGTGCCAGCAGCTTAGCCCCAGGGACCCTCACAGATACGCAGTATTTT.